This T cell receptor (beta chain) comes out of a study of CD8+CD57+ T cells in acquired aplastic anemia (dated by TCRdb to 2017 to 2018). Turning to the overall study: DNA extracted from sorted CD4+ and CD8+ cells had a mean of around 3 ug, with a range of roughly 0.19 to 27.4 ug. CD8+CD57+ expansion was defined as frequency above the mean frequency observed in healthy subjects.

The germline V gene yields SNHLY for CDR1 and FYNNEI for CDR2. The V end loses 6 bases and the J end loses 13 bases, and a stretch of 19 bases separates them. The CDR3 is 14 amino acids in total, end residues counted. Kept here is only the CDR3 DNA, which spans 42 bases and is read in frame from base 1. Genomic DNA was used as template for profiling of TCR beta VDJ combinations and CDR3 sequences. TCR repertoire sequencing was run on an Illumina HiSeq 2000. The authors' analysis ran thus. Repertoire assessment relied on Simpson's diversity index, CDR3 size and DJ length profiles, and TRBV/TRBJ rearrangement plots. The most abundant DNA sequence in the deep sequencing data was taken as the immunodominant clone. CDR3 amino acid sequences were checked for sharing between subjects and were compared against published repertoires and the VDJdb database. In-frame beta chains were kept once TCRdb had trimmed the public reads at Q25 with fastp and called clones with MiXCR. When rows share a CDR3 protein, they turn into one entry using the most common DNA and genes. The V and J calls reflect TCRdb's pipeline rather than the authors' work. The sample contains approximately 300,000 distinct CDR3 sequences, 56% of them found a single time. The ten largest make up around 1.3% of the sample.

Broad study findings and their caveats: No significant difference in CD8+ Simpson's diversity was found between patients and healthy controls (P=0.060). Although 25 to 30 CD8+ CDR3 sequences were shared by patients and controls, these sequences appeared highly expressed in patients and within the immunodominant clones of patients.

Flow cytometry had shown CD8+CD57+ cell expansion in the patients selected for sequencing. All patients had severe acquired aplastic anemia diagnosed by International Study of Aplastic Anemia and Agranulocytosis and Camitta criteria. No therapy had been received by the patients at the time of blood sampling. TCR repertoires of sorted CD4+ and CD8+ blood T cells from severe aplastic anemia patients and healthy subjects were deep-sequenced in the study. In the USA, patient enrollment took place under clinicaltrials.gov protocols 00001620, 01623167, 00001397, 00071045, 00081523 and 00961064. Ficoll-Paque density gradient centrifugation was used to isolate peripheral blood mononuclear cells. CD4+ and CD8+ T cells were sorted by FACS or magnetic beads before DNA extraction. As to this clonotype: Its binding antigen is unknown. The CDR3 carries no conserved terminal phenylalanine or tryptophan, so it likely arises from a read error.

The material sequenced was sorted CD4+, CD8+, or CD8+CD57+ T cells (not recorded which) from PBMCs. This chain joins TRBV2 to TRBJ1-6; TRBD1 might be the D gene, on 6 matching bases. The TCR originated in a human donor with aplastic anemia. The base sequence is TGTGCCAGCAGGCGACAGGATGTGATGTCGCCCCTCCACCTT. Protein translation: CASRRQDVMSPLHL.